A selection of T cell receptor beta chains follows, all from one sample in a study of OX40 agonist ivuxolimab in advanced cancers. Profiled with immunoSEQ multiplex PCR; TCRdb holds only in-frame clones, not every one. This sample has tens of thousands of clones, with more than 85% found just once. Material: CD4+ or CD8+ T cells sorted from blood, obtained in a trial of the OX40 agonist ivuxolimab. These receptors were obtained from an adult with an advanced solid tumor such as melanoma, head and neck, liver or kidney cancer. The CDR3 runs from the conserved cysteine through the conserved F or W. Each record gives: clone size, V gene, D gene, J gene, CDR3 DNA, CDR3 protein. D genes are given only for firm matches. Clone size, where shown, is once, few, many, or a class for clones that have expanded.

>-|TRBV19|-|TRBJ1-1
TGTGCCAGTAACTTTGACGGGGCCAGCACTGAAGCTTTCTTT
CASNFDGASTEAFF
>-|TRBV27|TRBD1|TRBJ2-7
TGTGCCAGCAGTTTAGCAGGGGGCCTTTACGAGCAGTACTTC
CASSLAGGLYEQYF
>-|TRBV13|-|TRBJ1-1
TGTGCCAGCACCTCCGGGGGTAGGACTGAAGCTTTCTTT
CASTSGGRTEAFF
>-|TRBV6-6|-|TRBJ1-1
TGTGCCGTGGAAACGCCAAACACTGAAGCTTTCTTT
CAVETPNTEAFF
>once|TRBV15|TRBD1|TRBJ2-7
TGTGCCACCAGTTACGACAGGGACTCCTACGAGCAGTACTTC
CATSYDRDSYEQYF
>-|TRBV6-9|TRBD1|TRBJ2-7
TGTGCCAGCACCAAAAGCCCCGGGACAGGGTACGAGCAGTACTTC
CASTKSPGTGYEQYF
>-|TRBV4-3|-|TRBJ2-7
TGCGCCAGCAGCCAAGCCCCTAGCTCCAGCGTCTACGAGCAGTACTTC
CASSQAPSSSVYEQYF
>-|TRBV5-6|-|TRBJ2-7
TGTGCCAGCAGCGGCGACCCACAGCGTTACGAGCAGTACTTC
CASSGDPQRYEQYF
>-|TRBV19|-|TRBJ1-5
TGTGCCAGTAGTATAAATCGGGCGGTGAATAGCAATCAGCCCCAGCATTTT
CASSINRAVNSNQPQHF
>few|TRBV9|-|TRBJ1-2
TGTGCCAGCAGCGTGACGGGGGCGCCTAACTATGGCTACACCTTC
CASSVTGAPNYGYTF
>-|TRBV19|-|TRBJ1-2
TGTGCCAGTAGTATGGGATGGGGCGCGGATAATGGCTACACCTTC
CASSMGWGADNGYTF
>-|TRBV19|-|TRBJ2-7
TGTGCCAGTAGTATCCGCCAGGCTTTCTACGAGCAGTACTTC
CASSIRQAFYEQYF
>-|TRBV27|-|TRBJ2-7
TGTGCCAGCAGTCTTTCTAGTCGCTACGAGCAGTACTTC
CASSLSSRYEQYF
>-|TRBV28|TRBD2|TRBJ2-2
TGTGCCAGCAGTTTATTAGCGGGAAGCACCGGGGAGCTGTTTTTT
CASSLLAGSTGELFF
>-|TRBV5-6|-|TRBJ2-7
TGTGCCAGCAGCTTGGATCCCGTCTACGAGCAGTACTTC
CASSLDPVYEQYF
>-|TRBV7-8|-|TRBJ2-1
TGTGCCAGCAGCTTAGGAGGGGGGACCTACAATGAGCAGTTCTTC
CASSLGGGTYNEQFF
>-|TRBV27|-|TRBJ1-6
TGTGCCAGCAGTTTTATTTCGGTAGCCTCACCCCTCCACTTT
CASSFISVASPLHF
>-|TRBV28|-|TRBJ2-7
TGTGCCAGCAGAGAGAGCTCCTACGAGCAGTACTTC
CASRESSYEQYF
>-|TRBV7-8|-|TRBJ2-3
TGTGCCAGCAGCGGAGGGAGCGGCACAGATACGCAGTATTTT
CASSGGSGTDTQYF
>-|TRBV5-4|-|TRBJ1-1
TGTGCCAGCAGGGGTGAGGGGTCATGGGCTGAAGCTTTCTTT
CASRGEGSWAEAFF
>-|TRBV4-3|-|TRBJ1-6
TGCGCCAGCAGCCAAGGCTCACCCCTCCACTTT
CASSQGSPLHF
>-|TRBV25-1|TRBD1|TRBJ1-4
TGTGCCAGCAGTGAATACCCGGGACAGGGCTGGACTAATGAAAAACTGTTTTTT
CASSEYPGQGWTNEKLFF
>-|TRBV6-1|-|TRBJ2-7
TGTGCCAGCAGTGAAGATCTGGGGGGCTACGAGCAGTACTTC
CASSEDLGGYEQYF
>-|TRBV19|TRBD2|TRBJ2-1
TGTGCCAGTAGTAGGGGGGGAAGCTCCTACAATGAGCAGTTCTTC
CASSRGGSSYNEQFF
>-|TRBV27|-|TRBJ2-1
TGTGCCAGCAGTTTCCCTGGGACCATTAATGAGCAGTTCTTC
CASSFPGTINEQFF
>-|TRBV19|-|TRBJ1-1
TGTGCCAGTAGGACGAGGCAGCTGAACACTGAAGCTTTCTTT
CASRTRQLNTEAFF
>once|TRBV30|-|TRBJ1-5
TGTGCCTGGAGTGTACCACTCCTTGGGAATCAGCCCCAGCATTTT
CAWSVPLLGNQPQHF
>-|TRBV6-1|TRBD2|TRBJ2-7
TGTGCCAGCAAGACTAGCGGGGCCTCCGCCTACGAGCAGTACTTC
CASKTSGASAYEQYF
>-|TRBV30|-|TRBJ1-5
TGTGCCTGGAGTGTACTAGGACTGAACAATCAGCCCCAGCATTTT
CAWSVLGLNNQPQHF
>-|TRBV5-6|TRBD1|TRBJ1-3
TGTGCCAGCAGCTACGGACAGGGAGGTGGAAACACCATATATTTT
CASSYGQGGGNTIYF
>-|TRBV6-5|-|TRBJ1-1
TGTGCCAGCAGTGCGACTGAGGGGAGCACTGAAGCTTTCTTT
CASSATEGSTEAFF
>-|TRBV2|-|TRBJ2-3
TGTGCCAGCAGTGAGCAAGCAGGGGTCCCAGATACGCAGTATTTT
CASSEQAGVPDTQYF
>few|TRBV12-5|-|TRBJ1-1
TGTGCCTCGGTTCTATTGAACACTGAAGCTTTCTTT
CASVLLNTEAFF
>-|TRBV7-8|-|TRBJ2-7
TGTGCCAGCAGCTTAAGACCACAGGCGGCCTACGAGCAGTACTTC
CASSLRPQAAYEQYF
>-|TRBV6-5|-|TRBJ1-1
TGTGCCAGCAGTTTCGGGACTGAAGCTTTCTTT
CASSFGTEAFF
>-|TRBV7-9|TRBD1|TRBJ1-2
TGTGCCAGCAGCGGAGAGGACAGGGGCTCCTATGGCTACACCTTC
CASSGEDRGSYGYTF
>-|TRBV27|TRBD1|TRBJ1-2
TGTGCCAGCAAGATGACAGGGAACTATGGCTACACCTTC
CASKMTGNYGYTF
>-|TRBV4-1|TRBD2|TRBJ2-7
TGCGCCAGCAGCCAAGAGGGGGGGTCCTACGAGCAGTACTTC
CASSQEGGSYEQYF
>-|TRBV19|-|TRBJ1-3
TGTGCCAGTAGTATTTCAGTCTCTGGAAACACCATATATTTT
CASSISVSGNTIYF
>-|TRBV4-3|TRBD2|TRBJ2-2
TGCGCCAGCAGCCAAGAAGAGGGCACTAGCGGGAGTAAGGAGCTGTTTTTT
CASSQEEGTSGSKELFF
>-|TRBV28|TRBD1|TRBJ2-1
TGTGCCAGCAGTTTATTTTGGGGGCAGGGGGCCTACAATGAGCAGTTCTTC
CASSLFWGQGAYNEQFF
>-|TRBV5-4|TRBD1|TRBJ1-6
TGTGCCAGCAGCCGGACAGGGGCTGGATCACCCCTCCACTTT
CASSRTGAGSPLHF
>-|TRBV5-6|TRBD1|TRBJ2-3
TGTGCCAGCAGCCTTATCCAGGGACAGGGAAAAGATACGCAGTATTTT
CASSLIQGQGKDTQYF
>once|TRBV11-2|TRBD1|TRBJ2-7
TGTGCCAGCAGCTCCATAGACAGGGATGAGCAGTACTTC
CASSSIDRDEQYF
>-|TRBV7-9|TRBD2|TRBJ2-7
TGTGCCAGCAGCTTAATGGGGGACTACTCCTACGAGCAGTACTTC
CASSLMGDYSYEQYF
>few|TRBV28|-|TRBJ1-2
TGTGCCAGCACAGCGGAAGGATCTGGCTACACCTTC
CASTAEGSGYTF
>-|TRBV11-2|TRBD1|TRBJ2-3
TGTGCCAGCAGCTTAAGGGACAGGGCCGTAGATACGCAGTATTTT
CASSLRDRAVDTQYF
>-|TRBV7-9|-|TRBJ2-1
TGTGCCAGCAGCACAACTAGGCGGGGGCCAACCTACAATGAGCAGTTCTTC
CASSTTRRGPTYNEQFF
>-|TRBV30|TRBD1|TRBJ1-2
TGTGCCTGGAGTGCCCCGGGACAGGGGACTGACTATGGCTACACCTTC
CAWSAPGQGTDYGYTF
>-|TRBV15|TRBD2|TRBJ2-7
TGTGCCGCCAGCATTATTGGCGTGGTTAGCGGGAGGGCCTACGAGCAGTACTTC
CAASIIGVVSGRAYEQYF
>-|TRBV5-4|-|TRBJ2-1
TGTGCCAGCAGTCTTCTCAATGAGCAGTTCTTC
CASSLLNEQFF
>-|TRBV27|TRBD2|TRBJ2-1
TGTGCCAGCAGTGTAACTAGCGGGGCTAACAATGAGCAGTTCTTC
CASSVTSGANNEQFF
>-|TRBV13|-|TRBJ2-3
TGTGCCAGCAGCCCGAAAATTGGGGACTGGCAGTATTTT
CASSPKIGDWQYF